This T cell receptor (beta chain) was obtained from a study of blood T cell repertoires in COVID-19. Looking at the study overall: Collection of acute and convalescent COVID-19 samples took place in the United States, Italy and Spain. Nucleic acid was either cDNA or gDNA, and it came from T cells, B-cell-depleted T cells, or PBMCs.

Notes on this clone: An end of the junction differs from the germline gene, which may be a read error.

The length of the CDR3 is 15 residues. CDR1 SSHAT and CDR2 FNYEAQ come from the germline V gene (reference sequence). Authors' analysis steps: Counts of nucleated cells, estimated from reference gene primer amplification, were obtained. Using immunoSEQ multiplex PCR, the repertoire was profiled, and TCRdb retains in-frame clones only, with some absent. The V and J calls and clone size are taken from that table; D and trimming were inferred from the DNA. The data contain about 140,000 clones, 70% to 90% of them seen just once; the ten biggest clones take up about 8%. The V gene is TRBV7-7, the J gene TRBJ2-5, with D tentatively TRBD1 (5 bases). Material for sequencing was peripheral blood. This TCR was sampled from a woman aged 55 to 70 with acute or convalescent COVID-19. DNA of the CDR3: TGTGCTAGCAGCTTAAGTACAGGAATCCAAGAGACCCAGTACTTC. Amino acids: CASSLSTGIQETQYF.